Listed here is a single T cell receptor (beta chain). Some clones are missing from TCRdb's copy, which holds only in-frame ones; the method was immunoSEQ multiplex PCR. The sample has around 450,000 clones; roughly nine tenths are singletons. Recovered Cohort 3 donors showed two negative PCRs, clearance, or symptom resolution. This sample was included in a study of blood T cell repertoires in COVID-19. V lost 0 bases and J lost 0; bases outside the gene matches: 2. The germline V gene has CDR1 SGDLS and CDR2 YYNGEE. The CDR3 runs 15 residues. The J gene is TRBJ1-1, the V gene TRBV9; TRBD1 matches 7 bases. The sequenced sample consisted of PBMCs or T cells enriched from blood (not recorded which). This TCR was recovered from a woman aged 18-29 years who had recovered from COVID-19. The CDR3 coding sequence is TGTGCCAGCAGCGTAGCGGGACAGATGAACACTGAAGCTTTCTTT. This codes for CASSVAGQMNTEAFF.